The sequence of this TCR beta chain was determined in a study of control samples from healthy donors and cancer patients. Using immunoSEQ multiplex PCR, the repertoire was profiled, and TCRdb retains in-frame clones only, with some absent. The table lists roughly 95,000 clones, approximately 89% of them singletons. J was trimmed by 3 bases and V by 5 bases; bases with no gene match: 9. This CDR3 region has 16 residues. Germline CDR1 SGHVS, CDR2 FQNEAQ. Sequenced input: blood. The receptor comes from a young woman in good health. This chain links TRBV7-8 with TRBJ2-3, with 9 bases matching TRBD1. CDR3: CASSPGMGQGTDTQYF. In nucleotides, the CDR3 is TGTGCCAGCAGCCCGGGAATGGGACAGGGTACAGATACGCAGTATTTT.